The 19 T cell receptor beta chains listed next were all sequenced from one sample in a study of CD4+ T cells in melanoma. The repertoire was sequenced with immunoSEQ multiplex PCR; TCRdb's copy has only in-frame clones and lacks some. The data hold over 45,000 clones, with roughly three quarters observed a single time. Sequenced sample: tumor tissue. The receptor source for this set is a human donor with melanoma.

The rearrangement joins TRBV4-1 to TRBJ2-7; a possible D gene is TRBD2 (7 bases). Germline V gene sequence: CDR1 MGHRA, CDR2 YSYEKL. V lost 6 bases and J lost 2, with 17 bases in between. CDR3 size: 15 residues. The CDR3 sequence is CASSVRGGAAYEQYF. The DNA of the CDR3 is TGCGCCAGCAGTGTTAGAGGGGGGGCCGCCTACGAGCAGTACTTC.

This chain links TRBV28 with TRBJ2-3; 9 bases agree with TRBD2. CDR1 and CDR2 (germline): MDHEN, SYDVKM. This CDR3 is 15 amino acids long. Germline trimming cut 5 bases from V and 3 bases from J; bases unmatched to any gene: 6. CDR3 amino acids: CASSPSGLATDTQYF. DNA for the CDR3: TGTGCCAGCAGTCCGTCCGGACTAGCGACAGATACGCAGTATTTT.

The rearrangement links TRBV11-3 to TRBJ2-2; 10 bases are shared with TRBD1. The length of the CDR3 is 17 residues. The trim removed 0 bases at V and 5 bases at J, leaving 6 bases unmatched. Germline values: CDR1 SGHNT, CDR2 YENEEA. The CDR3 DNA is TGTGCCAGCAGCTTAGATCAAGTGGGACAGGGGACCGGGGAGCTGTTTTTT. Its protein product is CASSLDQVGQGTGELFF.

The chain joins TRBV5-4 to TRBJ1-1, with TRBD1 matching 8 bases. The germline CDR1 and CDR2 sequences are SGHNT and YYREEE (reference sequence). The length of the CDR3 is 13 residues. The V segment lost 4 bases and the J segment 9 bases; nucleotides outside the gene matches: 8. The CDR3 DNA follows: TGTGCCAGCAGCCGGACAGGGAGGCCCCAAGCTTTCTTT. As protein: CASSRTGRPQAFF.

CDR3 region: CASSPFEGAEQPQHF. CDR3 in DNA: TGCGCCAGCAGCCCCTTCGAGGGGGCCGAGCAGCCCCAGCATTTT. This chain connects TRBV4-1 to TRBJ1-5; 7 nucleotides match TRBD1. V shed 4 bases, J shed 7 bases, and the junction held 10 bases outside the gene matches. The CDR3 is made up of 15 amino acids. From germline, CDR1 is MGHRA and CDR2 YSYEKL.

The chain uses TRBV30 and TRBJ1-2, with a weak D call TRBD1 (6 bases). The CDR3 spans 14 residues. Trimming stripped 0 bases from V and 4 bases from J, with 12 bases between. CDR1 and CDR2 (germline): GTSNPN, SVGIG (reference sequence). The DNA for the CDR3 is TGTGCCTGGAGTGTATTTGGGGGGCCCTATGGCTACACCTTC. Protein sequence: CAWSVFGGPYGYTF.

The chain employs TRBV30 and TRBJ2-1; D unresolved. This CDR3 has 14 residues. The V end was cut by 1 base, the J end by 2 bases, with 9 bases between. Germline V gives CDR1 GTSNPN, CDR2 SVGIG (reference sequence). The chain's CDR3 is CAWSEGNPYNEQFF. CDR3 in DNA: TGTGCCTGGAGTGAAGGAAATCCCTACAATGAGCAGTTCTTC.

The V call is TRBV5-1, the J call TRBJ2-7; D gene unclear. The germline CDR1 and CDR2 sequences are SGHRS and YFSETQ. The CDR3 contains 13 residues. The V end lost 3 bases, the J end lost 7 bases, and 14 bases lay between the germline ends. The CDR3, as DNA: TGCGCCAGCAGCTCTTACTGGGCTGGGGAGCAGTACTTC. The encoded protein is CASSSYWAGEQYF. Together with reference TRBV5-1 and TRBJ2-7, the CDR3 gives the full variable domain: KAGVTQTPRYLIKTRGQQVTLSCSPISGHRSVSWYQQTPGQGLQFLFEYFSETQRNKGNFPGRFSGRQFSNSRSEMNVSTLELGDSALYLCASSSYWAGEQYFGPGTRLTVT.

This chain uses TRBV11-1 with TRBJ1-1; D unresolved. The germline V and J ends were trimmed by 1 base and 1 base, with 13 bases remaining between them. The germline V gene encodes CDR1 SGHAT and CDR2 FQDESV (reference sequence). The CDR3 contains 16 residues. CDR3 sequence reads: CASSLVRGRPNTEAFF. The CDR3 nucleotides read TGTGCCAGCAGCTTAGTCCGAGGCCGACCGAACACTGAAGCTTTCTTT. The whole variable domain, filled in from reference TRBV11-1 and TRBJ1-1, reads EAEVAQSPRYKITEKSQAVAFWCDPISGHATLYWYRQILGQGPELLVQFQDESVVDDSQLPKDRFSAERLKGVDSTLKIQPAELGDSAMYLCASSLVRGRPNTEAFFGQGTRLTVV.

The V gene is TRBV13, the J gene TRBJ2-5; D call uncertain. Germline V gene data show CDR1 as PRHDT and CDR2 as FYEKMQ (reference sequence). Trimming shortened V by 0 bases and J by 2 bases, and 4 bases separated the two germline ends. CDR3 size: 13 residues. The CDR3 sequence is CASSLGAQETQYF. CDR3 bases: TGTGCCAGCAGCTTAGGAGCTCAAGAGACCCAGTACTTC.

This clone occurred a few times. J is TRBJ1-4 and V is TRBV7-6; no clear D gene. The CDR3 sequence is 16 residues long. Germline V lookup: CDR1 SGHVS, CDR2 FNYEAQ. V was pared by 5 bases and J by 8 bases, with 21 bases between. CDR3 in DNA: TGTGCCAGCAGCCCCCTAGGGTATGGCGGTTCGGAAAAACTGTTTTTT. Translating it yields CASSPLGYGGSEKLFF.

V usage is TRBV6-6 and J usage is TRBJ1-2; D not resolved. V lost 6 bases, J lost 0 bases, and 17 bases lay in between. The CDR3 is 16 amino acids. CDR1 and CDR2 from the germline V gene are MNHNY and SVGAGI (reference sequence). CDR3 in DNA: TGTGCCAGCAGCTCCGCTGCGCAACTCGCTAACTATGGCTACACCTTC. Translating it yields CASSSAAQLANYGYTF.

This clone was found once. The rearrangement links TRBV7-2 to TRBJ2-7; perhaps TRBD2 as D (6 bases). Trimming left V 3 bases short and J 2 bases short, with 14 bases between. CDR1 and CDR2 (germline): SGHTA, FQGNSA. The CDR3 consists of 15 residues. CDR3 protein: CASSFGGIQAYEQYF. As DNA, the CDR3 is TGTGCCAGCAGCTTTGGCGGGATACAGGCCTACGAGCAGTACTTC.

The chain combines TRBV5-1 with TRBJ2-3; 10 bases agree with TRBD2. Germline V gene lookup returns CDR1 SGHRS and CDR2 YFSETQ. Trimming removed 0 bases from V and 6 bases from J; junction bases left unmatched: 7. This CDR3 has 16 residues. This CDR3 reads CASSLESGGAPDTQYF. For the CDR3, the DNA is TGCGCCAGCAGCTTGGAGAGCGGGGGGGCACCCGATACGCAGTATTTT.

This clone was seen only a few times. The chain couples TRBV6-6 to TRBJ1-1, with 9 bases matching TRBD1. CDR1 is MNHNY, CDR2 SVGAGI, per germline (reference sequence). V trimming: 7 bases; J trimming: 5 bases; junction bases outside the gene matches: 5. This CDR3 spans 13 amino acids. CDR3 DNA sequence: TGTGCCAGCAAACAGGGGGCGAGAACTGAAGCTTTCTTT. The encoded protein is CASKQGARTEAFF.

The chain is built from TRBV28 and TRBJ2-6; no reliable D call. V was shortened by 7 bases and J by 3 bases, with 10 bases between the two germline ends. The CDR3 length is 14 residues. CDR1 is MDHEN, CDR2 SYDVKM, per germline. The DNA for the CDR3 is TGTGCCAGCAACAAGGGCAGTGGGGCCAACGTCCTGACTTTC. This gives the protein CASNKGSGANVLTF.

This chain joins TRBV15 and TRBJ2-1, with TRBD1 matching over 10 bases. V gave up 0 bases and J gave up 7 bases; unmatched junction bases: 12. CDR1 and CDR2 (germline): LNHNV, YYDKDF (reference sequence). This CDR3 has 18 residues. The CDR3 coding sequence is TGTGCCACCAGCAGAGAAAGCAATACCGGGACAGGGGTGAATGAGCAGTTCTTC. It encodes CATSRESNTGTGVNEQFF.

J is TRBJ2-7 and V is TRBV6-5, with D maybe TRBD2 (6 bases). In germline, CDR1 is MNHEY, CDR2 SVGAGI. V was shortened by 2 bases and J by 3 bases, with 14 bases between the two germline ends. The CDR3 sequence is 15 residues long. CDR3 in amino acids: CASSYISPRGYEQYF. As DNA, the CDR3 is TGTGCCAGCAGTTACATCAGTCCGCGGGGCTACGAGCAGTACTTC.

This clone showed up just once. The chain joins TRBV5-5 to TRBJ1-1; D call uncertain. Trimming took 3 bases from V and 3 from J, leaving 12 bases between them. This CDR3 has 14 residues. Germline lookup yields CDR1 SGHKS and CDR2 YYEKEE (reference sequence). The CDR3 region has the DNA TGTGCCAGCAGCTGGATGGACGGGGACACTGAAGCTTTCTTT. It codes for CASSWMDGDTEAFF.